This T cell receptor (beta chain) was found in a study of T cell changes during pregnancy in multiple sclerosis. This clone was counted once. Method: immunoSEQ multiplex PCR; TCRdb's copy keeps in-frame clones and lacks some. The sample holds approximately 74,000 clones, around 92% seen once. The CDR3 spans 13 residues. CDR1 is GTSNPN, CDR2 SVGIG, per germline (reference sequence). V was clipped by 4 bases and J by 2 bases, with 12 bases between them. This rearrangement joins TRBV30 to TRBJ2-7; D unclear. The sample was peripheral blood, taken before pregnancy. The origin of this receptor is a female donor with multiple sclerosis, enrolled in a pregnancy study. For the CDR3, the DNA is TGTGCCTGGATGGATGGGCTTACCTACGAGCAGTACTTC. Residues: CAWMDGLTYEQYF. The full variable domain, in which reference TRBV30 and TRBJ2-7 provide the parts outside the CDR3, is SQTIHQWPATLVQPVGSPLSLECTVEGTSNPNLYWYRQAAGRGLQLLFYSVGIGQISSEVPQNLSASRPQDRQFILSSKKLLLSDSGFYLCAWMDGLTYEQYFGPGTRLTVT.